This record concerns one T cell receptor (beta chain) sequence. The assay was immunoSEQ multiplex PCR, and TCRdb's table has in-frame clones only and misses some. The data show about 36,000 clones, roughly 94% seen once. This record comes from a study of T cell clonotyping in hematopoietic cell transplantation. Germline CDR1 and CDR2: SGHVS and FQNEAQ. Germline trimming cut 4 bases from V and 1 base from J; bases unmatched to any gene: 6. The CDR3 is 16 residues long. Time point: recipient sample about 28 days before transplant, after cytoreduction. Recipient blood drawn about 28 days pretransplant and days 30, 100, 180 after.

The origin of this receptor is a man aged 35-49 years with chronic myeloid leukemia. Some clones in this sample may be carry-over from other donors' samples. The material sequenced was peripheral blood mononuclear cells, taken before stem cell transplant. The chain joins TRBV7-8 to TRBJ2-3; TRBD2 agrees at 9 bases. The CDR3 sequence: CASSWGRGGGTDTQYF. The CDR3 coding sequence is TGTGCCAGCAGCTGGGGACGCGGGGGGGGCACAGATACGCAGTATTTT.